What follows are 2 T cell receptor beta chains derived from one specimen sequenced in a study of shared T cell receptors in the human thymus. The assay was immunoSEQ multiplex PCR, and TCRdb's table has in-frame clones only and misses some. The sample shows approximately 730,000 clones, 70% to 90% of them seen only once. A further study also used this sample, focusing on human thymus T cells.

The sample comprised thymocytes. Receptors were obtained from a girl under three years old with a congenital heart defect.

This clone was seen a handful of times. The chain is built from TRBV7-6 and TRBJ2-3, with a possible D match to TRBD2 (6 bases). The CDR3 sequence is 15 residues long. Per the germline V gene, CDR1 is SGHVS and CDR2 is FNYEAQ. Trimming took off 4 bases at V and 0 bases at J, with 11 bases between the two ends. CDR3 DNA sequence: TGTGCCAGCAGCTCCGCGGGGCCTAGCACAGATACGCAGTATTTT. It yields the protein CASSSAGPSTDTQYF.

This chain connects TRBV6-5 to TRBJ2-2, with D maybe TRBD2 (7 bases). CDR1 and CDR2 (germline): MNHEY, SVGAGI. V lost 6 bases, J lost 7 bases, and 18 bases lay in between. This CDR3 contains 15 residues. The CDR3 sequence: CASRERGQTNGELFF. The CDR3 DNA sequence: TGTGCCAGCAGGGAGCGGGGACAAACGAACGGGGAGCTGTTTTTT.